This entry lists 21 T cell receptor beta chains sequenced from one sample in a study of blood T cell repertoires in COVID-19. TCRdb's copy holds only in-frame clones and misses some; the assay was immunoSEQ multiplex PCR. The sample carries roughly 200,000 clones, approximately 88% recorded once. Sequencing was done on a sample of peripheral blood. Source of these receptors: a man between 35 and 55 years old with acute or convalescent COVID-19.

This clone has just a few counts. This chain uses TRBV9 with TRBJ1-5; D call uncertain. V was trimmed by 0 bases and J by 6 bases, leaving 13 bases between them. The CDR3 is 15 residues long. Germline CDR1 is SGDLS and CDR2 is YYNGEE. For the CDR3, the DNA is TGTGCCAGCAGCGTAGACGGAACCCGGGGTCAGCCCCAGCATTTT. Translated: CASSVDGTRGQPQHF. Full variable domain (missing parts from reference TRBV9 and TRBJ1-5): DSGVTQTPKHLITATGQRVTLRCSPRSGDLSVYWYQQSLDQGLQFLIQYYNGEERAKGNILERFSAQQFPDLHSELNLSSLELGDSALYFCASSVDGTRGQPQHFGDGTRLSIL.

This clone appeared a few times. The V call is TRBV4-1, the J call TRBJ1-1, with a weak D call TRBD1 (6 bases). Trimming pared 4 bases from V and 2 bases from J, leaving 14 bases between. This CDR3 is built from 15 residues. Germline values: CDR1 MGHRA, CDR2 YSYEKL. CDR3 residues: CASSPESDRNTEAFF. The CDR3 DNA is TGCGCCAGCAGCCCGGAGTCGGACAGAAACACTGAAGCTTTCTTT.

The rearrangement uses TRBV5-1 and TRBJ1-1; a weak D match, TRBD1 (5 bases). Trimming left V 5 bases short and J 1 base short, with 6 bases between. The germline CDR1 and CDR2 sequences are SGHRS and YFSETQ. The CDR3 length is 12 residues. The CDR3: CASRRGNTEAFF. In DNA, the CDR3 is TGCGCCAGCAGAAGGGGGAACACTGAAGCTTTCTTT.

This chain links TRBV9 with TRBJ2-2; 7 bases are shared with TRBD2. Germline CDR1 SGDLS, CDR2 YYNGEE. With V trimmed by 4 bases and J by 1 base, 7 bases remained unmatched. The length of the CDR3 is 16 residues. CDR3 protein: CASSTASGLNTGELFF. In DNA, the CDR3 is TGTGCCAGCAGCACGGCTAGCGGCTTGAACACCGGGGAGCTGTTTTTT.

The chain joins TRBV5-4 to TRBJ2-1; TRBD2 matches 10 bases. The CDR3 contains 18 residues. Germline CDR1 and CDR2: SGHNT and YYREEE (reference sequence). Germline trimming cut 0 bases from V and 5 bases from J; bases unmatched to any gene: 11. CDR3 DNA: TGTGCCAGCAGCTTGGCCTTTTTAAGCGGGAGGGCCAACAATGAGCAGTTCTTC. The encoded protein is CASSLAFLSGRANNEQFF.

This rearrangement joins TRBV9 to TRBJ2-2, with D maybe TRBD2 (5 bases). Trimming took 0 bases from V and 5 from J, leaving 14 bases between them. CDR1 is SGDLS, CDR2 YYNGEE, per germline. This CDR3 is built from 16 residues. The CDR3 coding sequence is TGTGCCAGCAGCGTAGCTGTGGGGAGCCGAACCGGGGAGCTGTTTTTT. This translates into CASSVAVGSRTGELFF.

This sequence joins TRBV5-1 and TRBJ2-1, with TRBD1 matching 7 bases. V dropped 4 bases and J dropped 1; count of bases not matched to a gene: 8. This CDR3 has 16 residues. Germline CDR1 SGHRS, CDR2 YFSETQ. The CDR3 is CASSPTGDGSYNEQFF. The CDR3 nucleotides read TGCGCCAGCAGCCCCACAGGGGACGGGTCCTACAATGAGCAGTTCTTC.

V gene TRBV7-9 combines with J gene TRBJ2-1; a possible D gene is TRBD2 (6 bases). CDR1 is SEHNR and CDR2 is FQNEAQ in the germline V gene (reference sequence). The V and J ends lost 1 base and 0 bases respectively, with 7 bases between them. This CDR3 region has 15 residues. Here the CDR3 reads CASSLDGSSYNEQFF. The CDR3, as DNA: TGTGCCAGCAGCTTAGACGGGAGCTCCTACAATGAGCAGTTCTTC.

V and J are TRBV19 and TRBJ1-5; 8 nucleotides line up with TRBD1. CDR3 length: 18 residues. Germline V gene sequence: CDR1 LNHDA, CDR2 SQIVND (reference sequence). V dropped 5 bases and J dropped 2; count of bases not matched to a gene: 14. The CDR3 here is CASSPSQGVHTGNQPQHF. CDR3 nucleotides: TGTGCCAGTAGTCCCTCACAGGGGGTGCATACTGGCAATCAGCCCCAGCATTTT.

The chain uses TRBV5-5 and TRBJ1-1; D unclear. The germline gives CDR1 SGHKS, CDR2 YYEKEE (reference sequence). V was cut by 2 bases and J by 4 bases, with 15 bases left in between. There are 15 residues in the CDR3. The CDR3 protein is CASSFGGEGGTEAFF. For the CDR3, the DNA is TGTGCCAGCAGCTTTGGCGGTGAGGGAGGCACTGAAGCTTTCTTT.

This clone occurred a few times. This sequence joins TRBV11-2 and TRBJ1-2; 7 nucleotides line up with TRBD1. With V trimmed by 2 bases and J by 8 bases, 11 bases remained unmatched. Germline V gives CDR1 SGHAT, CDR2 FQNNGV. The CDR3 consists of 15 residues. The CDR3 reads CASSLLGQTFGGYTF. The CDR3 nucleotides read TGTGCCAGCAGCTTATTGGGACAGACCTTTGGGGGCTACACCTTC. Complete variable domain (other parts from reference TRBV11-2 and TRBJ1-2): EAGVAQSPRYKIIEKRQSVAFWCNPISGHATLYWYQQILGQGPKLLIQFQNNGVVDDSQLPKDRFSAERLKGVDSTLKIQPAKLEDSAVYLCASSLLGQTFGGYTFGSGTRLTVV.

This chain connects TRBV27 to TRBJ1-2; the match to TRBD1 covers 11 bases. The V and J ends lost 3 bases and 8 bases, in that order; junction bases with no gene match: 8. This CDR3 has 15 residues. Germline V gene sequence: CDR1 MNHEY, CDR2 SMNVEV (reference sequence). The DNA for the CDR3 is TGTGCCAGCAGTTTGATGCGGACAGGGGGCGAGGGCTACACCTTC. It is translated as CASSLMRTGGEGYTF.

This chain connects TRBV5-1 to TRBJ2-5, with TRBD2 matching over 8 bases. Unmatched junction bases numbered 7, after V lost 1 base and J lost 5 bases. Germline-derived CDR1 and CDR2 are SGHRS and YFSETQ. This CDR3 has 15 residues. The CDR3 bases are TGCGCCAGCAGCTTGCGGCTAGCGGGCAGGGAGACCCAGTACTTC. This gives the protein CASSLRLAGRETQYF.

This sequence joins TRBV7-2 and TRBJ2-7, with 9 bases matching TRBD2. This CDR3 spans 14 amino acids. Germline V gene sequence: CDR1 SGHTA, CDR2 FQGNSA. The junction had 5 bases not matched to a gene; V was cut back by 1 base and J by 7 bases. The DNA of the CDR3 is TGTGCCAGCAGCTTAGTAGCGGGAGTGGGGGAGCAGTACTTC. It translates to CASSLVAGVGEQYF.

The rearrangement links TRBV11-1 to TRBJ2-1; the D gene is possibly TRBD2 (7 bases). Trimming removed 10 bases at V and 8 bases at J, with 21 bases between. There are 14 residues in the CDR3. Germline CDR1 and CDR2: SGHAT and FQDESV (reference sequence). The CDR3 here is CATRKGGGLDEQFF. In DNA, the CDR3 is TGTGCCACCCGGAAGGGCGGGGGCCTGGATGAGCAGTTCTTC.

The chain combines TRBV24-1 with TRBJ2-7; TRBD1 agrees at 9 bases. Germline CDR1 and CDR2: KGHDR and SFDVKD. With V trimmed by 4 bases and J by 7 bases, 22 bases remained unmatched. CDR3 size: 19 residues. CDR3 in amino acids: CATSEYRDRVTERTGEQYF. The CDR3 DNA follows: TGTGCCACCAGTGAGTACCGGGACAGGGTTACGGAAAGAACTGGGGAGCAGTACTTC.

Only one count was recorded for this clone. The genes are TRBV6-5 and TRBJ2-5; 8 bases map to TRBD1. Trimming at V came to 5 bases and at J to 3 bases, leaving 5 bases not matched to a gene. CDR3 length: 14 amino acids. Per germline, CDR1 MNHEY and CDR2 SVGAGI. In DNA, the CDR3 is TGTGCCAGCAGTCAGGGGGCGCTCAAAGAGACCCAGTACTTC. Residues: CASSQGALKETQYF.

This chain links TRBV19 with TRBJ1-4; D unresolved. The germline V gene has CDR1 LNHDA and CDR2 SQIVND (reference sequence). Trimming shortened V by 1 base and J by 14 bases, and 11 bases separated the two germline ends. This CDR3 region has 12 residues. This CDR3 is CASSIGPHSLFF. CDR3 coding DNA: TGTGCCAGTAGTATAGGCCCTCATAGCCTGTTTTTT.

The rearrangement uses TRBV7-9 and TRBJ1-2; D unresolved. Trimming pared 3 bases from V and 4 bases from J, leaving 15 bases between. This CDR3 is built from 15 residues. Germline loops: CDR1 SEHNR, CDR2 FQNEAQ (reference sequence). The CDR3, as DNA: TGTGCCAGCAGCTTTAACAATGGCAGGTCCTATGGCTACACCTTC. Translated, it gives CASSFNNGRSYGYTF. Drawing the rest from reference TRBV7-9 and TRBJ1-2, the complete variable domain is DTGVSQNPRHKITKRGQNVTFRCDPISEHNRLYWYRQTLGQGPEFLTYFQNEAQLEKSRLLSDRFSAERPKGSFSTLEIQRTEQGDSAMYLCASSFNNGRSYGYTFGSGTRLTVV.

The genes are TRBV6-2 or TRBV6-3 and TRBJ2-7, with 9 bases lining up with TRBD1. The CDR3 has 15 residues. The germline V gene has CDR1 MNHEY and CDR2 SVGEGT. V was pared by 2 bases and J by 4 bases, with 6 bases of the junction left unmatched. Written as DNA, the CDR3 is TGTGCCAGCAGTTACCAGGGACAGGGAAGATACGAGCAGTACTTC. Amino acid sequence: CASSYQGQGRYEQYF.

The CDR3 sequence: CASSSLSDRTTLLYGYTF. In DNA form, the CDR3 reads TGTGCCAGCAGTTCTCTATCGGACAGGACGACCCTATTGTATGGCTACACCTTC. The V and J genes are TRBV28 and TRBJ1-2, with 7 bases identical to TRBD1. V was pared by 4 bases and J by 5 bases, with 19 bases of the junction left unmatched. This CDR3 contains 18 residues. Germline V gene data show CDR1 as MDHEN and CDR2 as SYDVKM.